Detailed here is one TCR beta chain. Time point defined: technical triplicate 1. Around 950,000 sorted CD4+ or CD8+ T cells made each library. This record comes from a study of neurological immune-mediated disorders. The making of cDNA relied on 5'RACE with 10-nucleotide random UMIs. TCRdb re-called the 5' RACE reads with MiXCR, one entry per CDR3 protein. The repertoire holds 25,000 or so distinct CDR3 sequences, with about 12% as singletons. The sequence was collected from a female donor with HTLV-1-associated myelopathy (HAM/TSP). The sequenced sample consisted of CD4+ T cells from blood.

CDR3 nucleotide sequence: TGTGCCAGCCCCCGTACGGCAGAGACCCAGTACTTC. Translating gives CASPRTAETQYF. The chain uses TRBV7-2 and TRBJ2-5, with no clear D. V shed 8 bases and J shed 4 bases, with 11 bases lying between them. CDR1 is SGHTA, CDR2 FQGNSA, per germline. The CDR3 is made up of 12 amino acids.